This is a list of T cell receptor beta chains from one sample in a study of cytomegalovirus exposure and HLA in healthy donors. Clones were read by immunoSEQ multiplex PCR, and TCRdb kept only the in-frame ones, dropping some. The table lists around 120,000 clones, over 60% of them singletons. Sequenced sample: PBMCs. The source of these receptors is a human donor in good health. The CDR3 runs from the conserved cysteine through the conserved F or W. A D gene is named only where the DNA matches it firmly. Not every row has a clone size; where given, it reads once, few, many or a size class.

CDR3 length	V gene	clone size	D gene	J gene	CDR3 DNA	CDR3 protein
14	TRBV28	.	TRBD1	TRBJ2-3	TGTGCCAGCAGTGAGGACAGGACCACAGATACGCAGTATTTT	CASSEDRTTDTQYF
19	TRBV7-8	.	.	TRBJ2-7	TGTGCCAGCAGCTCAGGGGGGGGACTAGTCTACTCCCCTCCCTACGAGCAGTACTTC	CASSSGGGLVYSPPYEQYF
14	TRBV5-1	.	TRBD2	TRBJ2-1	TGCGCCAGCAGCATAGGACTAGCGGTGGATGAGCAGTTCTTC	CASSIGLAVDEQFF
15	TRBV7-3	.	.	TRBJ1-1	TGTGCCAGCAGCTTAAACGGGAACATGAACACTGAAGCTTTCTTT	CASSLNGNMNTEAFF
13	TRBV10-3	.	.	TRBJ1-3	TGTGCCATCAGTGAGGACACTGGAAACACCATATATTTT	CAISEDTGNTIYF
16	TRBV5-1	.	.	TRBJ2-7	TGCGCCAGCAGCTGGCACGACAGGGACTTATCCTACGAGCAGTACTTC	CASSWHDRDLSYEQYF
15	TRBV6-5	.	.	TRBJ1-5	TGTGCCAGCAGTTACTCGCGTAGGAGCATTATTCCCCAGCATTTT	CASSYSRRSIIPQHF
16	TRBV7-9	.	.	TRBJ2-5	TGTGCCAGCAGCTTAGGTTTTGAGCGACTGCAAGAGACCCAGTACTTC	CASSLGFERLQETQYF
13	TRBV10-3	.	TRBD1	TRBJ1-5	TGTGCCATCAGTAGGGACAGGGACCAGCCCCAGCATTTT	CAISRDRDQPQHF
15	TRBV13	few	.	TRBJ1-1	TGTGCCAGCAGCGGCAGGATGCAGGGATGGACTGAAGCTTTCTTT	CASSGRMQGWTEAFF
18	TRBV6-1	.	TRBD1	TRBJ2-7	TGTGCCAGCAGTGAGATCGGACAGGGGATCAGGTTAATGTACGAGCAGTACTTC	CASSEIGQGIRLMYEQYF
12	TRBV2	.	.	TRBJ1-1	TGCTTGCTGAAGGGGGGGGACACTGAAGCTTTCTTT	CLLKGGDTEAFF
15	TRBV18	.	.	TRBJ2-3	TGTGCCAGCTCACTGCGACAGGCCCGCACAGATACGCAGTATTTT	CASSLRQARTDTQYF
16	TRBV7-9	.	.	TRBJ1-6	TGTGCCAGCAGTACCCCGGGGAGAGGGAGGCGTTCACCCCTCCACTTT	CASSTPGRGRRSPLHF
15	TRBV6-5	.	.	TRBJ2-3	TGTGCCAGCAGTTACACGCCGGCAGGGACAGATACGCAGTATTTT	CASSYTPAGTDTQYF